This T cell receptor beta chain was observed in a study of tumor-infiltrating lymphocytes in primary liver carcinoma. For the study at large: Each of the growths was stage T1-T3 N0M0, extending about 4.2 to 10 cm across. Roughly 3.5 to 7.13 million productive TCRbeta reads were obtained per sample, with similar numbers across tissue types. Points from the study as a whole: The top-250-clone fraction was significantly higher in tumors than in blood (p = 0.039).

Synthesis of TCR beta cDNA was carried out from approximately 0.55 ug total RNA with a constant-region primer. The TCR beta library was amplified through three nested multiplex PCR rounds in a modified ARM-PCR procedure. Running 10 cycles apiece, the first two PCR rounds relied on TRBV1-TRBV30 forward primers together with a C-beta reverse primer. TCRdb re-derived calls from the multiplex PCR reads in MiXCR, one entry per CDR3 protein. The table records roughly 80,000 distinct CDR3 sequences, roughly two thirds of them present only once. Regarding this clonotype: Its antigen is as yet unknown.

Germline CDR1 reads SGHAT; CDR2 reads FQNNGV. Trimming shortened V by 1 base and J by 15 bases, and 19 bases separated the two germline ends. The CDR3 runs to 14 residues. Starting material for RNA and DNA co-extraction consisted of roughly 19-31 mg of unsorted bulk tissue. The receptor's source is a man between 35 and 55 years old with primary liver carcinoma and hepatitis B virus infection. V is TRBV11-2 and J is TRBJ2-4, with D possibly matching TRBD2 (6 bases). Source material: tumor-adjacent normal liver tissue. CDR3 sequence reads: CASSLVLGRAGTYF. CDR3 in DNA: TGTGCCAGCAGCTTAGTGTTGGGCAGAGCGGGTACGTACTTC.